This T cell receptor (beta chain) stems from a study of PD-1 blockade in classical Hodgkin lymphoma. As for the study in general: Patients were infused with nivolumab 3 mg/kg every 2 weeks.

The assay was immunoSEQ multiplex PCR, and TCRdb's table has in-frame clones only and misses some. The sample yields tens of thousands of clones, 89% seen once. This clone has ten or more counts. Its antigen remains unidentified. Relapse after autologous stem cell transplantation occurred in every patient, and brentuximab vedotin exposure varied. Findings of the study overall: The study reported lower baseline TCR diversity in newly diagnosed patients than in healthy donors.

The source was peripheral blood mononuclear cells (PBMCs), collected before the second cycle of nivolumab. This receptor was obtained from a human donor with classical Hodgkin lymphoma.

CDR3 coding DNA: TGTGCCAGCAGCGAACTCCGGGCAGGGGGGGATCAGCCCCAGCATTTT. It encodes CASSELRAGGDQPQHF. The gene calls are TRBV7-9 and TRBJ1-5, with 7 bases matching TRBD1. Germline trimming cut 5 bases from V and 5 bases from J; bases unmatched to any gene: 12. The germline CDR1 and CDR2 sequences are SEHNR and FQNEAQ (reference sequence). The CDR3 spans 16 residues.